This T cell receptor beta chain appears in the sequencing data of a study of blood T cell repertoires in COVID-19. Study summary: In each case, the material was cDNA or gDNA derived from T cells, B-cell-depleted T cells, or PBMCs.

Study processing details: Reference gene primer amplification gave nucleated cell count estimates. Only in-frame clones appear in the TCRdb table, and some are missing; sequencing was by immunoSEQ multiplex PCR. Clone size and the V and J calls come from that table; the DNA yielded D and trimming. The data contain around 60,000 clones, around 89% of them singletons. This CDR3 comprises 16 residues. CDR1 is MNHEY and CDR2 is SVGAGI in the germline V gene. Trimming shortened V by 0 bases and J by 6 bases, and 15 bases separated the two germline ends. This clone came up once. This TCR derives from a human donor in a cohort sampled during active COVID-19. The sample consisted of peripheral blood. The chain carries TRBV6-5 and TRBJ2-1; D not resolved. The CDR3 region has the DNA TGTGCCAGCAGTTACTCGAAGATCTCTGGCGGCAATGAGCAGTTCTTC. Its protein is CASSYSKISGGNEQFF.